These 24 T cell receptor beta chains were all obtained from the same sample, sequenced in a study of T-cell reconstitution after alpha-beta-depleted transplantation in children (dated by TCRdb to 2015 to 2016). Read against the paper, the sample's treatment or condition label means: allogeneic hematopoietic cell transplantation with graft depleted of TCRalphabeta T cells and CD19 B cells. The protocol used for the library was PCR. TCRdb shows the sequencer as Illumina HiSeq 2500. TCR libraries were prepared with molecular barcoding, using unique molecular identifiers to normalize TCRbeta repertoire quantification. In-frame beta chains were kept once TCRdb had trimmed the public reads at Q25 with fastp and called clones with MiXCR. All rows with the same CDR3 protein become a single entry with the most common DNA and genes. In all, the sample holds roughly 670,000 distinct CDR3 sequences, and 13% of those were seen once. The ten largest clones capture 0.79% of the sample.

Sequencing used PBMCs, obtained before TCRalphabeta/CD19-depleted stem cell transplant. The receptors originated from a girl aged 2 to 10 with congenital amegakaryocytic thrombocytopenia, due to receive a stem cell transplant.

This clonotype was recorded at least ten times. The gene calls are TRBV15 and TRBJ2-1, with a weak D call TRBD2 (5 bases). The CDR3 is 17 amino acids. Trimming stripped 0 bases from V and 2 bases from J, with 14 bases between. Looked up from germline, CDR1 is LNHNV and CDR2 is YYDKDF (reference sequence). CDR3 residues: CATSRDRGKTTYNEQFF. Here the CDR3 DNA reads TGTGCCACCAGCAGAGATCGAGGGAAGACGACCTACAATGAGCAGTTCTTC.

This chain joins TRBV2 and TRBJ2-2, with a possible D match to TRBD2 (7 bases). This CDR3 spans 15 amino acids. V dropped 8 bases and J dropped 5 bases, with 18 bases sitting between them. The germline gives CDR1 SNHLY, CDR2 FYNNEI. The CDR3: CASGDSGGWTGELFF. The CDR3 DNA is TGTGCCAGCGGGGATTCGGGGGGCTGGACCGGGGAGCTGTTTTTT.

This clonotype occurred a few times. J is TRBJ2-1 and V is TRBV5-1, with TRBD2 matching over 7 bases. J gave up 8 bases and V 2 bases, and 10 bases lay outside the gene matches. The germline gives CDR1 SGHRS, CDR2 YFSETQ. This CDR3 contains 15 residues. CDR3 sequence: CASSFIAGELDEQFF. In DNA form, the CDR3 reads TGCGCCAGCAGCTTCATCGCGGGAGAGCTTGATGAGCAGTTCTTC.

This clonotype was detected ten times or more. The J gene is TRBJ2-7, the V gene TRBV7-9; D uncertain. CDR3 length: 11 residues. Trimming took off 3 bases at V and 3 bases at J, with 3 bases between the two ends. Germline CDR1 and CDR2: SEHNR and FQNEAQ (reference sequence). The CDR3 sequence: CASSFFYEQYF. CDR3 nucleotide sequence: TGTGCCAGCAGCTTTTTCTACGAGCAGTACTTC.

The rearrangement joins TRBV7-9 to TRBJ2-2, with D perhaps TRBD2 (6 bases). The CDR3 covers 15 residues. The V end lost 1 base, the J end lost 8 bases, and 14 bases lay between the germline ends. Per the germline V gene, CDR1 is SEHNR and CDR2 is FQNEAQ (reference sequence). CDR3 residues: CASSLVGTSPGELFF. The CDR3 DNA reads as TGTGCCAGCAGCTTAGTCGGGACTTCCCCGGGGGAGCTGTTTTTT. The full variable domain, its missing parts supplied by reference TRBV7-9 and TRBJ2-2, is DTGVSQNPRHKITKRGQNVTFRCDPISEHNRLYWYRQTLGQGPEFLTYFQNEAQLEKSRLLSDRFSAERPKGSFSTLEIQRTEQGDSAMYLCASSLVGTSPGELFFGEGSRLTVL.

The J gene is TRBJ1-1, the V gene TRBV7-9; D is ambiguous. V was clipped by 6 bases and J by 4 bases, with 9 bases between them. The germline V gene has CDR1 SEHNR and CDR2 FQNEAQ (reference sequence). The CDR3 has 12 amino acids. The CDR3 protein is CASSQTPTEAFF. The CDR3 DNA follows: TGTGCCAGCAGTCAAACCCCCACTGAAGCTTTCTTT.

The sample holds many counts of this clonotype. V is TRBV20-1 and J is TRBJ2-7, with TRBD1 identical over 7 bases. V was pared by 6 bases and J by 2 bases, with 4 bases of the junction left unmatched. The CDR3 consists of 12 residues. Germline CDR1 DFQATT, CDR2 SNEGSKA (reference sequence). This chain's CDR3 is CSAWTGPYEQYF. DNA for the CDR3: TGCAGTGCGTGGACAGGCCCCTACGAGCAGTACTTC.

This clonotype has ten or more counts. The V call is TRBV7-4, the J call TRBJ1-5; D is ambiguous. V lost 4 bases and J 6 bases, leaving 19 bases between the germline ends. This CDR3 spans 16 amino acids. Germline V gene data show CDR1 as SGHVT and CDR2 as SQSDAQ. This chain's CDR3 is CASSSPAQQAGQPQHF. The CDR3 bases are TGTGCCAGCAGCTCCCCAGCTCAGCAGGCAGGTCAGCCCCAGCATTTT. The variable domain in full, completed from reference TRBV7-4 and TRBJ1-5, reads GAGVSQSPRYKVAKRGRDVALRCDSISGHVTLYWYRQTLGQGSEVLTYSQSDAQRDKSGRPSGRFSAERPERSVSTLKIQRTEQGDSAVYLCASSSPAQQAGQPQHFGDGTRLSIL.

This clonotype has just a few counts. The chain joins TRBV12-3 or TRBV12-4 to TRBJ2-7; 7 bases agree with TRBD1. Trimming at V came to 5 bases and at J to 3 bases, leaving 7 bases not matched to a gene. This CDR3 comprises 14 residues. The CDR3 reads CASSTTGLLYEQYF. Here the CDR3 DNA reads TGTGCCAGCAGTACGACAGGGTTACTCTACGAGCAGTACTTC.

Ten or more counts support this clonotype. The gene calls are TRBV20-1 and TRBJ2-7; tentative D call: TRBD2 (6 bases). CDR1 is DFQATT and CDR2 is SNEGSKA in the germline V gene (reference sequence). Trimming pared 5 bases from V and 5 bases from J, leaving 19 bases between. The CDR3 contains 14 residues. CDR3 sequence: CSASTGTGLDEQYF. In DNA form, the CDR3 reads TGCAGTGCTTCTACCGGGACTGGGCTCGACGAGCAGTACTTC.

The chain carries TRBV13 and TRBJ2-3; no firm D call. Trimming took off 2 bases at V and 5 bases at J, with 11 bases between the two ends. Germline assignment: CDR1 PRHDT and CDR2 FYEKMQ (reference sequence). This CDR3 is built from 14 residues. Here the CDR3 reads CASSLLLSGDTQYF. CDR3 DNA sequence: TGTGCCAGCAGCTTACTTCTCTCCGGAGATACGCAGTATTTT. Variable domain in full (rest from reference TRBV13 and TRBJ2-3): AAGVIQSPRHLIKEKRETATLKCYPIPRHDTVYWYQQGPGQDPQFLISFYEKMQSDKGSIPDRFSAQQFSDYHSELNMSSLELGDSALYFCASSLLLSGDTQYFGPGTRLTVL.

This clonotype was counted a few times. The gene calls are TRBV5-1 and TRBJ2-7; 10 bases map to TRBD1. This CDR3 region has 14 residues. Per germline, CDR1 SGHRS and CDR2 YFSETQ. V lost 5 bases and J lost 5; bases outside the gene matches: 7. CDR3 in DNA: TGCGCCAGCAGTCCCGGGACAGGGGACCACGAGCAGTACTTC. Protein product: CASSPGTGDHEQYF. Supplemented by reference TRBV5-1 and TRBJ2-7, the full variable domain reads KAGVTQTPRYLIKTRGQQVTLSCSPISGHRSVSWYQQTPGQGLQFLFEYFSETQRNKGNFPGRFSGRQFSNSRSEMNVSTLELGDSALYLCASSPGTGDHEQYFGPGTRLTVT.

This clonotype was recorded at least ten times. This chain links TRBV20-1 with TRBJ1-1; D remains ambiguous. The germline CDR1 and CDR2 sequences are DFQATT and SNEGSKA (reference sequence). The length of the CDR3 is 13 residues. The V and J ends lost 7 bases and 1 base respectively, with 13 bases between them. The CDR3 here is CSVERTANTEAFF. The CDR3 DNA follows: TGCAGTGTCGAAAGGACCGCGAACACTGAAGCTTTCTTT.

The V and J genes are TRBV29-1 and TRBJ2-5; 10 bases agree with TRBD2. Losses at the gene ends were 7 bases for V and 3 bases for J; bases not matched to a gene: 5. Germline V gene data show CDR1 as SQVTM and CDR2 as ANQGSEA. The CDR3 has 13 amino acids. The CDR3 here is CSALAGVEETQYF. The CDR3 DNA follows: TGCAGCGCGCTAGCGGGAGTGGAAGAGACCCAGTACTTC.

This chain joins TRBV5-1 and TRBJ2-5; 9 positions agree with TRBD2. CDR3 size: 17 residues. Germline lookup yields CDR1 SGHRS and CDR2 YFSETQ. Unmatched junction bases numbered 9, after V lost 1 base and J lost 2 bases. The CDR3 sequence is CASSLNAGGPSQETQYF. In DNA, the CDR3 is TGCGCCAGCAGCTTGAACGCGGGAGGGCCAAGTCAAGAGACCCAGTACTTC.

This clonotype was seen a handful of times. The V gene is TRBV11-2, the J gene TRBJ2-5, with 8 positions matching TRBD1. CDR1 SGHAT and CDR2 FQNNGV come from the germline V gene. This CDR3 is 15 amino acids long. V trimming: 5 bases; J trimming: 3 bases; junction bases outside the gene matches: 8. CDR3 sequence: CASSLGTGQKETQYF. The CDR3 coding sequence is TGTGCCAGCAGCCTAGGGACAGGACAAAAAGAGACCCAGTACTTC.

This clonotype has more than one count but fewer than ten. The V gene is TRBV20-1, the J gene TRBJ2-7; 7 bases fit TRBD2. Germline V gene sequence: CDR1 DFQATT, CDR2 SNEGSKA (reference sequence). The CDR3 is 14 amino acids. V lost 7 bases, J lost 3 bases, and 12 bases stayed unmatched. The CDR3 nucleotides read TGCAGTGTCGCCCGTGGGGCTAGCGGCTACGAGCAGTACTTC. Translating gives CSVARGASGYEQYF.

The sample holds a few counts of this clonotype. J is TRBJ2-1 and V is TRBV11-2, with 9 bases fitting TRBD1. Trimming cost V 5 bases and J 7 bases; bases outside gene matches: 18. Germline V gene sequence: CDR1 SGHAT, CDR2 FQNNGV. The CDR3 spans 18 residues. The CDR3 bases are TGTGCCAGCAGCGCCGGGACAGGGTCCTTCTCTAGGGGGAATGAGCAGTTCTTC. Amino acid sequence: CASSAGTGSFSRGNEQFF.

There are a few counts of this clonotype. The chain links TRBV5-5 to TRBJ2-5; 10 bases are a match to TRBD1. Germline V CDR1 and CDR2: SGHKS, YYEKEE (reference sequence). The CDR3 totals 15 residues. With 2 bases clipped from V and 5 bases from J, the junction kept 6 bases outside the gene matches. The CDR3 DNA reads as TGTGCCAGCAGCTTACCGGGACAGGGGATGGAGACCCAGTACTTC. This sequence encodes CASSLPGQGMETQYF.

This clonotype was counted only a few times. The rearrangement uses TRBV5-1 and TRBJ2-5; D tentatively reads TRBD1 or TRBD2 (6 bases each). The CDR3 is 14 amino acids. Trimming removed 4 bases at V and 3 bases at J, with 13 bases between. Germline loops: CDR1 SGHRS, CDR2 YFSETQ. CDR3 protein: CASSPRRGEETQYF. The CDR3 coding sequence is TGCGCCAGCAGCCCGAGAAGGGGGGAAGAGACCCAGTACTTC.

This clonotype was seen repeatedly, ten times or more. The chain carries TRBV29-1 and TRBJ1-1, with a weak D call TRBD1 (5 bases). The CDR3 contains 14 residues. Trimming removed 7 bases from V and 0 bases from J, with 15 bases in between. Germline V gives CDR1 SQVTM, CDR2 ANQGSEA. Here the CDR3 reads CSALWGVMNTEAFF. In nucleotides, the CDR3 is TGCAGCGCCCTGTGGGGGGTGATGAACACTGAAGCTTTCTTT.

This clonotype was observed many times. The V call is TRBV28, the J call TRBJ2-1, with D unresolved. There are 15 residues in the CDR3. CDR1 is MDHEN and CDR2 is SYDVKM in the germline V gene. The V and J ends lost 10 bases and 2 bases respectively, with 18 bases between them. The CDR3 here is CATTRAKPTYNEQFF. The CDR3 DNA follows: TGTGCCACAACTCGGGCAAAGCCAACCTACAATGAGCAGTTCTTC.

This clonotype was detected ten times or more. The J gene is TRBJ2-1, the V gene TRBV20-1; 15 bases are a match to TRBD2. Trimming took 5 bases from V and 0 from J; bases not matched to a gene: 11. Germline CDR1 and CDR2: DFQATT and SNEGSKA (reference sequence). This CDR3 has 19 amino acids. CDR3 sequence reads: CSADDPGLAGGDSYNEQFF. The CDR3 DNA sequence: TGCAGTGCTGACGACCCGGGACTAGCGGGAGGAGACTCCTACAATGAGCAGTTCTTC.

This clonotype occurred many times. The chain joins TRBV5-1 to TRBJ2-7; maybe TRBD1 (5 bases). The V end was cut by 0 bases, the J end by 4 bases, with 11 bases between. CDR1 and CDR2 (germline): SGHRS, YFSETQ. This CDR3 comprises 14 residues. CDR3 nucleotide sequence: TGCGCCAGCAGCTTGGCAACAGGAAGGTACGAGCAGTACTTC. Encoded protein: CASSLATGRYEQYF.